Following are 5 T cell receptor beta chains from one sample sequenced in a study of PD-1 blockade in mismatch repair-deficient tumors. TCRdb keeps only in-frame clones here, not all; method: immunoSEQ multiplex PCR. The table lists around 16,000 clones, around 82% of them singletons. The sequencing here drew on PBMCs, taken 4 weeks after starting pembrolizumab. These receptors all stem from an adult with mismatch repair-deficient cancer.

This sequence joins TRBV6-1 and TRBJ2-7; 11 bases agree with TRBD2. CDR3 length: 15 amino acids. Germline V gene lookup returns CDR1 MNHNS and CDR2 SASEGT. V shed 0 bases and J 2 bases; nucleotides not matched to a gene: 0. Here the CDR3 DNA reads TGTGCCAGCAGTGAAGCGACTAGCGGGGCCTACGAGCAGTACTTC. This encodes CASSEATSGAYEQYF.

This chain connects TRBV5-1 to TRBJ2-3, with 8 bases identical to TRBD2. The J segment lost 1 base and the V segment lost 0 bases, leaving 4 bases of the junction unmatched. Germline CDR1 reads SGHRS; CDR2 reads YFSETQ. This CDR3 has 16 amino acids. The CDR3 loop reads CASSLGGSGGTDTQYF. Here the CDR3 DNA reads TGCGCCAGCAGCTTGGGTGGTAGCGGGGGCACAGATACGCAGTATTTT.

V and J are TRBV6-5 and TRBJ2-5; 9 bases line up with TRBD2. The V gene end was trimmed by 6 bases and the J gene end by 0 bases; junction bases not matched to a gene: 5. The length of the CDR3 is 15 residues. The germline V gene has CDR1 MNHEY and CDR2 SVGAGI. This CDR3 is CASSPTSGYQETQYF. Written as DNA, the CDR3 is TGTGCCAGCAGCCCGACTAGCGGCTACCAAGAGACCCAGTACTTC.

The chain employs TRBV6-5 and TRBJ2-1; 7 bases map to TRBD1. The CDR3 loop spans 12 amino acids. V gave up 4 bases and J gave up 8 bases; unmatched junction bases: 2. Germline V gene sequence: CDR1 MNHEY, CDR2 SVGAGI. The CDR3 nucleotides are TGTGCCAGCAGTTCACAGGGGCATGAGCAGTTCTTC. Translated: CASSSQGHEQFF.

The genes are TRBV27 and TRBJ1-1, with TRBD1 identical over 9 bases. After removal of 0 bases from V and 7 bases from J, the junction contained 9 bases not matched to a gene. The CDR3 loop spans 16 amino acids. From germline, CDR1 is MNHEY and CDR2 SMNVEV (reference sequence). The DNA for the CDR3 is TGTGCCAGCAGTTTATCTAACAGGGGGCTGAACGTTGAAGCTTTCTTT. It yields the protein CASSLSNRGLNVEAFF.